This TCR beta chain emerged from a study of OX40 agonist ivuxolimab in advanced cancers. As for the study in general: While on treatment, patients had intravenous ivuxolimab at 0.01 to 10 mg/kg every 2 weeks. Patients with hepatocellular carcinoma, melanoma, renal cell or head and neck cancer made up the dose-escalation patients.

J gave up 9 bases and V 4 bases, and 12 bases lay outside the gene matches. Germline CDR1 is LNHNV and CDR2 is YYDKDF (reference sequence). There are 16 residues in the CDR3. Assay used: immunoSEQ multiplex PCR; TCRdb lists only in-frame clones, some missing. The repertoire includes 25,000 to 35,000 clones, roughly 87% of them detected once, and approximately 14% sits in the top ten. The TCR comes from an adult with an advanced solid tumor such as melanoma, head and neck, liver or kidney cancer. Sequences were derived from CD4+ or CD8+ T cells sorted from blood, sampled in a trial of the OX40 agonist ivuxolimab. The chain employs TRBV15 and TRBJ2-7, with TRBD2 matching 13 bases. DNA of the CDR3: TGTGCCACCAGCACCGACATGGGACTAGCGGGATTCGCGCAGTACTTC. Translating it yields CATSTDMGLAGFAQYF. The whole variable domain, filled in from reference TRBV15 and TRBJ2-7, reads DAMVIQNPRYQVTQFGKPVTLSCSQTLNHNVMYWYQQKSSQAPKLLFHYYDKDFNNEADTPDNFQSRRPNTSFCFLDIRSPGLGDTAMYLCATSTDMGLAGFAQYFGPGTRLTVT.